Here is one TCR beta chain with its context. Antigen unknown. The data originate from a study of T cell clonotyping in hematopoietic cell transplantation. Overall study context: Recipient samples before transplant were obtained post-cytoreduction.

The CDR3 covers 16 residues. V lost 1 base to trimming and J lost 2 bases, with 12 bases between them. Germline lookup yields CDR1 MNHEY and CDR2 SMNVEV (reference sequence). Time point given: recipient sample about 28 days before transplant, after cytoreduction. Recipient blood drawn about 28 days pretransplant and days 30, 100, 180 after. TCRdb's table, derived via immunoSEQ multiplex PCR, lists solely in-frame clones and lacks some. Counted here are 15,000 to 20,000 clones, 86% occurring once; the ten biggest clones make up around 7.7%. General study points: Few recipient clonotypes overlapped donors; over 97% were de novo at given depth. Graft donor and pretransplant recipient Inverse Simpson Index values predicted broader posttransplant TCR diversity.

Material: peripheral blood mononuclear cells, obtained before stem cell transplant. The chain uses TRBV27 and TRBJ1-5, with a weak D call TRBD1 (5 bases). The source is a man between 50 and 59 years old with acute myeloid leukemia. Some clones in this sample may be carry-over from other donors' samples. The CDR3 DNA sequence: TGTGCCAGCAGTTTATGGGGGGAGAGTGGCAATCAGCCCCAGCATTTT. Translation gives CASSLWGESGNQPQHF.